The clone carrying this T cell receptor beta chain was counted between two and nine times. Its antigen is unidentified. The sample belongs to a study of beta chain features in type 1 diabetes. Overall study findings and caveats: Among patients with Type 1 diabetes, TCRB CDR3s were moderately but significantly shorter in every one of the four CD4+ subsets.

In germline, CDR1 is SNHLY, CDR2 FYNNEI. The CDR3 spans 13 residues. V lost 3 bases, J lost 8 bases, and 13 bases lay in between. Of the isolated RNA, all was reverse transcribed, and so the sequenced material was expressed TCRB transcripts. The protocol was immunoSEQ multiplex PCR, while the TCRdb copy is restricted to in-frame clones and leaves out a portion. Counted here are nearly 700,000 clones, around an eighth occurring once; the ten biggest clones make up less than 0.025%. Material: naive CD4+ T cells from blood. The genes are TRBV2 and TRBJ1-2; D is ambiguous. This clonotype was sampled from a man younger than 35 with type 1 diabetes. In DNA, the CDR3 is TGTGCCAGCAGTGATCGGCAGTCGGGGGGCTACACCTTC. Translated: CASSDRQSGGYTF.